Presented here are 28 T cell receptor beta chains from one specimen sequenced in a study of cytomegalovirus exposure and HLA in healthy donors. Primers for the PCR totalled 60 Vbeta and 13 Jbeta. Measured with immunoSEQ multiplex PCR; TCRdb has only the in-frame clones, and not every one. Of around 200,000 clones listed, roughly four fifths are singletons. Material for sequencing was PBMCs. These receptors came from a woman under 40 in good health and CMV-seropositive.

This chain links TRBV11-2 with TRBJ2-3, with 7 bases fitting TRBD2. The CDR3 loop spans 17 amino acids. The V gene's germline CDR1 is SGHAT and CDR2 FQNNGV. J gave up 2 bases and V 7 bases, and 15 bases lay outside the gene matches. CDR3 residues: CASNLGPYAGDTDTQYF. In nucleotides, the CDR3 is TGTGCCAGCAACCTGGGGCCCTATGCGGGAGACACAGATACGCAGTATTTT.

In this sample, this clone turned up once. CDR3 sequence: CASSLSGRANQETQYF. CDR3 DNA: TGTGCCAGCAGTCTTAGCGGGAGGGCCAACCAAGAGACCCAGTACTTC. The rearrangement joins TRBV7-9 to TRBJ2-5; 11 bases are shared with TRBD2. The V and J ends lost 6 bases and 0 bases, in that order; junction bases with no gene match: 6. This CDR3 has 16 residues. The V gene's germline CDR1 is SEHNR and CDR2 FQNEAQ (reference sequence).

The genes are TRBV27 and TRBJ1-2, with 8 bases lining up with TRBD1. The J segment lost 5 bases and the V segment lost 5 bases, leaving 13 bases of the junction unmatched. Looked up from germline, CDR1 is MNHEY and CDR2 is SMNVEV (reference sequence). This CDR3 comprises 16 residues. The CDR3, as DNA: TGTGCCAGCAGTACCCTTGGACAGGGAGGAGCGTATGGCTACACCTTC. Encoded protein: CASSTLGQGGAYGYTF.

This chain connects TRBV5-1 to TRBJ1-2, with unresolved D. V gave up 4 bases and J gave up 7 bases, with 14 bases separating them. Per germline, CDR1 SGHRS and CDR2 YFSETQ. The CDR3 loop spans 13 amino acids. The CDR3 region has the DNA TGCGCCAGCAGCCCCCTCCCTGATAGTGGCTACACCTTC. It specifies CASSPLPDSGYTF.

The chain couples TRBV5-1 to TRBJ1-2; 7 positions agree with TRBD1. V was pared by 2 bases and J by 6 bases, with 7 bases of the junction left unmatched. This CDR3 spans 14 amino acids. The germline V gene encodes CDR1 SGHRS and CDR2 YFSETQ. As DNA, the CDR3 is TGCGCCAGCAGCTTTGGAGGGGGCCGAGATGGCTACACCTTC. It translates to CASSFGGGRDGYTF.

V usage is TRBV7-6 and J usage is TRBJ2-1, with 11 bases fitting TRBD2. CDR3 size: 18 residues. CDR1 and CDR2 (germline): SGHVS, FNYEAQ. The ends lost 5 bases at V and 8 bases at J; junction bases unmatched: 17. The CDR3 DNA sequence: TGTGCCAGCAGCCACCCCAGAGGTTTAACTAGCGGGAGTTATGAGCAGTTCTTC. Its protein is CASSHPRGLTSGSYEQFF.

This rearrangement joins TRBV7-2 to TRBJ1-1; 9 bases align to TRBD1. Germline V gene lookup returns CDR1 SGHTA and CDR2 FQGNSA. Trimming cost V 2 bases and J 0 bases; bases outside gene matches: 13. The CDR3 sequence is 19 residues long. The CDR3 DNA is TGTGCCAGCAGCTTAACCCGCGGGACAGGGAAATGGGTGAACACTGAAGCTTTCTTT. Its protein product is CASSLTRGTGKWVNTEAFF.

The rearrangement uses TRBV5-1 and TRBJ2-3; TRBD2 matches at 10 bases. V lost 2 bases to trimming and J lost 0 bases; unmatched junction nucleotides: 9. The germline CDR1 and CDR2 sequences are SGHRS and YFSETQ. The CDR3 spans 18 residues. CDR3 DNA sequence: TGCGCCAGCAGCTTCGGGGCTAGCGGGGGAGCTAGCACAGATACGCAGTATTTT. Translation gives CASSFGASGGASTDTQYF.

V is TRBV20-1 and J is TRBJ2-1; no definite D call. Per the germline V gene, CDR1 is DFQATT and CDR2 is SNEGSKA (reference sequence). Trimming removed 3 bases at V and 7 bases at J, with 7 bases between. CDR3 length equals 11 residues. CDR3 loop: CSASKQNEQFF. Written as DNA, the CDR3 is TGCAGTGCTAGTAAACAGAATGAGCAGTTCTTC.

The rearrangement joins TRBV5-8 to TRBJ2-2, with 9 bases aligning to TRBD1. The CDR3 has 15 amino acids. CDR1 is SGHTS, CDR2 YDEGEE, per germline. Losses at the gene ends were 4 bases for V and 4 bases for J; bases not matched to a gene: 5. Here the CDR3 DNA reads TGTGCCAGCAGCGAAGGACAGGGGTTCACCGGGGAGCTGTTTTTT. Translating it yields CASSEGQGFTGELFF. Looking up the rest from reference TRBV5-8 and TRBJ2-2 gives the full variable domain: EAGVTQSPTHLIKTRGQQATLRCSPISGHTSVYWYQQALGLGLQFLLWYDEGEERNRGNFPPRFSGRQFPNYSSELNVNALELEDSALYLCASSEGQGFTGELFFGEGSRLTVL.

The CDR3 loop reads CASSLYGPGDGYTF. CDR3 DNA: TGTGCCAGCAGTTTATATGGCCCAGGGGACGGCTACACCTTC. The rearrangement links TRBV27 to TRBJ1-2, with D possibly matching TRBD1 (6 bases). Trimming stripped 1 base from V and 8 bases from J, with 14 bases between. Per the germline V gene, CDR1 is MNHEY and CDR2 is SMNVEV (reference sequence). CDR3 length: 14 residues.

The chain has TRBV7-9 and TRBJ1-6; D perhaps matches TRBD1 (5 bases). With 5 bases removed from V and 9 bases from J, the gap between germline ends came to 20 bases. The germline CDR1 and CDR2 sequences are SEHNR and FQNEAQ (reference sequence). The CDR3 is 16 residues long. The CDR3 loop is CASSPPVGRAISPLHF. In DNA form, the CDR3 reads TGTGCCAGCAGCCCCCCGGTTGGCAGGGCCATTTCACCCCTCCACTTT.

The rearrangement links TRBV4-1 to TRBJ2-3, with 9 bases that match TRBD1. Per the germline V gene, CDR1 is MGHRA and CDR2 is YSYEKL. V dropped 4 bases and J dropped 4; count of bases not matched to a gene: 3. The CDR3 contains 14 residues. The CDR3 spells CASSLQGAADTQYF. CDR3 nucleotides: TGCGCCAGCAGCCTACAGGGGGCGGCAGATACGCAGTATTTT.

V is TRBV27 and J is TRBJ1-2; tentative D call: TRBD1 (5 bases). The germline V and J ends were trimmed by 0 bases and 2 bases, with 13 bases remaining between them. Per germline, CDR1 MNHEY and CDR2 SMNVEV (reference sequence). The CDR3 has 16 residues. CDR3 sequence: CASSLSRGGANYGYTF. The CDR3 bases are TGTGCCAGCAGTTTATCTAGGGGAGGTGCGAACTATGGCTACACCTTC.

The chain's CDR3 is CASSYDRASYNSPLHF. The CDR3 nucleotides read TGTGCCAGCAGTTACGACAGGGCCTCCTATAATTCACCCCTCCACTTT. The chain couples TRBV6-5 to TRBJ1-6, with 7 bases identical to TRBD1. This CDR3 is 16 amino acids long. Germline CDR1 reads MNHEY; CDR2 reads SVGAGI. The J segment lost 0 bases and the V segment lost 2 bases, leaving 1 base of the junction unmatched.

V and J are TRBV20-1 and TRBJ2-3; TRBD2 is a possible D gene (5 bases). The germline CDR1 and CDR2 sequences are DFQATT and SNEGSKA (reference sequence). Trimming stripped 6 bases from V and 6 bases from J, with 10 bases between. The CDR3 spans 11 residues. CDR3 region: CSALSGDTQYF. The CDR3 region has the DNA TGCAGTGCGCTTTCGGGGGATACGCAGTATTTT.

The chain is built from TRBV19 and TRBJ2-7; D gene ambiguous. V lost 4 bases to trimming and J lost 3 bases, with 10 bases between them. CDR1 and CDR2 (germline): LNHDA, SQIVND (reference sequence). This CDR3 has 13 amino acids. Here the CDR3 reads CASSTTTSYEQYF. The CDR3 nucleotides read TGTGCCAGTAGTACAACGACAAGCTACGAGCAGTACTTC.

V gene TRBV28 combines with J gene TRBJ2-1; D possibly corresponds to TRBD1 (7 bases). The V end lost 3 bases, the J end lost 5 bases, and 11 bases lay between the germline ends. This CDR3 contains 14 residues. The germline CDR1 and CDR2 sequences are MDHEN and SYDVKM. This chain's CDR3 is CASSFGGGHNEQFF. In DNA, the CDR3 is TGTGCCAGCAGTTTCGGAGGGGGCCACAATGAGCAGTTCTTC.

CDR3: CASSFRQSSGNTIYF. The CDR3 nucleotides are TGTGCCAGCAGCTTCCGACAGAGCTCTGGAAACACCATATATTTT. The chain joins TRBV5-5 to TRBJ1-3; D perhaps matches TRBD1 (5 bases). The CDR3 has 15 residues. In germline, CDR1 is SGHKS, CDR2 YYEKEE (reference sequence). The V and J ends lost 2 bases and 0 bases respectively, with 9 bases between them.

The J gene is TRBJ1-1, the V gene TRBV5-1; D is ambiguous. The V gene's germline CDR1 is SGHRS and CDR2 YFSETQ. This CDR3 region has 14 residues. V lost 2 bases, J lost 1 base, and 9 bases lay in between. CDR3 DNA: TGCGCCAGCAGCTTTAACAGTAGGAACACTGAAGCTTTCTTT. The encoded protein is CASSFNSRNTEAFF.

Of note for this clone: Other DNA sequences in the same sample also yield this CDR3. The rearrangement uses TRBV7-2 and TRBJ1-2, with D tentatively TRBD1 (5 bases). The CDR3 consists of 13 residues. V was cut by 3 bases and J by 2 bases, with 7 bases left in between. In germline, CDR1 is SGHTA, CDR2 FQGNSA. CDR3 sequence: CASSLGGNYGYTF. The CDR3 bases are TGTGCCAGCAGCTTGGGGGGAAACTATGGCTACACCTTC.

CDR3 sequence (DNA): TGTGCCAGTAGTGAACCGGGACAGTCGGCCTACGAGCAGTACTTC. Translated: CASSEPGQSAYEQYF. The chain uses TRBV19 and TRBJ2-7; 7 bases are a match to TRBD1. The CDR3 spans 15 residues. V trimming: 5 bases; J trimming: 2 bases; junction bases outside the gene matches: 9. Per the germline V gene, CDR1 is LNHDA and CDR2 is SQIVND (reference sequence).

The CDR3 bases are TGTGCCAGCTCACCACCTGACAGCTACGAGCAGTACTTC. Amino acid sequence: CASSPPDSYEQYF. V gene TRBV18 combines with J gene TRBJ2-7; possibly TRBD1 for D (5 bases). V dropped 0 bases and J dropped 3 bases, with 6 bases sitting between them. This CDR3 is built from 13 residues. Germline V gene data show CDR1 as KGHSH and CDR2 as LQKENI.

J is TRBJ1-1 and V is TRBV19; weak D call: TRBD1 (5 bases). Trimming stripped 3 bases from V and 4 bases from J, with 18 bases between. Germline lookup yields CDR1 LNHDA and CDR2 SQIVND (reference sequence). The CDR3 spans 16 residues. The CDR3 is CASSIPAGSSSTEAFF. The CDR3, as DNA: TGTGCCAGTAGTATTCCCGCAGGGTCCTCCAGCACTGAAGCTTTCTTT.

On this clone itself: Here the CDR3 omits its conserved ending phenylalanine or tryptophan, so a read error is the likely source. The DNA is left out, because the CDR3 cannot be placed on it with certainty; the CDR3 is given as TCRdb lists it. The chain combines TRBV20-1 with TRBJ1-2; TRBD1, the table's D call, lacks a check against the DNA. Germline CDR1 and CDR2: DFQATT and SNEGSKA (reference sequence). The CDR3 length equals 9 residues, ends included. The CDR3 loop is CSAIQEFRI.

The chain links TRBV27 to TRBJ2-3; the D is unclear. V lost 6 bases, J lost 2 bases, and 12 bases lay in between. CDR1 MNHEY and CDR2 SMNVEV come from the germline V gene (reference sequence). The CDR3 covers 14 residues. This chain's CDR3 is CASSFGAHTDTQYF. The CDR3 nucleotides read TGTGCCAGCAGCTTCGGAGCCCACACAGATACGCAGTATTTT.

The chain combines TRBV5-4 with TRBJ1-3; possible D gene TRBD1, 6 bases. Germline lookup yields CDR1 SGHNT and CDR2 YYREEE (reference sequence). Trimming shortened V by 4 bases and J by 0 bases, and 11 bases separated the two germline ends. The CDR3 has 15 residues. CDR3 in DNA: TGTGCCAGCAGCCGGACAGCTTCCTCTGGAAACACCATATATTTT. This gives the protein CASSRTASSGNTIYF.

CDR3 residues: CASTLRTAEAKNIQYF. The CDR3 DNA follows: TGTGCCAGCACCCTTAGGACAGCCGAAGCCAAAAACATTCAGTACTTC. The V call is TRBV5-8, the J call TRBJ2-4, with a weak D call TRBD1 (6 bases). The CDR3 is made up of 16 amino acids. Germline V gene lookup returns CDR1 SGHTS and CDR2 YDEGEE. V was pared by 6 bases and J by 0 bases, with 16 bases between.